A single sample is the source of the 30 T cell receptor beta chains below, sequenced in a study of T cell responses to AZD1222 COVID-19 vaccine. Clones were sequenced by immunoSEQ multiplex PCR, and TCRdb holds only the in-frame ones, with some missing. The repertoire consists of about 140,000 clones, with approximately 90% occurring once and the leading ten covering around 3.6%. This sample comprised peripheral blood, obtained on day 0 of AZD1222 vaccination. These receptors were collected from an adult in good health.

The chain recombines TRBV29-1 with TRBJ1-3, with no clear D. CDR1 is SQVTM and CDR2 is ANQGSEA in the germline V gene. V was clipped by 2 bases and J by 3 bases, with 8 bases between them. The CDR3 loop spans 13 amino acids. The CDR3 DNA is TGCAGCGTTGAACATGGATATGGAAACACCATATATTTT. Translated: CSVEHGYGNTIYF. Together with reference TRBV29-1 and TRBJ1-3, the CDR3 gives the full variable domain: SAVISQKPSRDICQRGTSLTIQCQVDSQVTMMFWYRQQPGQSLTLIATANQGSEATYESGFVIDKFPISRPNLTFSTLTVSNMSPEDSSIYLCSVEHGYGNTIYFGEGSWLTVV.

The chain links TRBV19 to TRBJ2-7, with D perhaps matching TRBD1 (6 bases). Between the trimmed V and J ends, which lost 6 bases and 4 bases, there was a span of 16 bases. CDR1 and CDR2 from the germline V gene are LNHDA and SQIVND (reference sequence). This CDR3 is 14 amino acids long. The CDR3 bases are TGTGCCAGTAGGAAACAGGGTAGCGAGTACGAGCAGTACTTC. Residues: CASRKQGSEYEQYF.

The V and J genes are TRBV7-2 and TRBJ2-3; D is undetermined. Trimming shortened V by 0 bases and J by 3 bases, and 10 bases separated the two germline ends. This CDR3 comprises 15 residues. Looked up from germline, CDR1 is SGHTA and CDR2 is FQGNSA. The CDR3 reads CASSLAPPGTDTQYF. The CDR3 DNA is TGTGCCAGCAGCTTAGCCCCTCCCGGGACAGATACGCAGTATTTT.

This rearrangement joins TRBV11-2 to TRBJ1-2; a weak D match, TRBD1 (5 bases). V was clipped by 0 bases and J by 8 bases, with 10 bases between them. This CDR3 has 13 amino acids. CDR1 is SGHAT, CDR2 FQNNGV, per germline. The CDR3 here is CASSLERGGGYTF. CDR3 DNA: TGTGCCAGCAGCTTAGAGCGGGGGGGAGGCTACACCTTC.

The chain joins TRBV7-9 to TRBJ2-7, with 15 bases aligning to TRBD2. CDR3 length: 16 residues. The trim removed 4 bases at V and 2 bases at J, leaving 3 bases unmatched. The germline gives CDR1 SEHNR, CDR2 FQNEAQ (reference sequence). This CDR3 reads CASSWGLAGGAYEQYF. The DNA for the CDR3 is TGTGCCAGCAGCTGGGGACTAGCGGGAGGTGCCTACGAGCAGTACTTC.

The chain combines TRBV7-6 with TRBJ2-2; D is unclear. Germline V CDR1 and CDR2: SGHVS, FNYEAQ. The CDR3 has 14 amino acids. V was clipped by 3 bases and J by 1 base, with 6 bases between them. This CDR3 is CASSLAGNTGELFF. CDR3 DNA: TGTGCCAGCAGCTTGGCAGGGAACACCGGGGAGCTGTTTTTT.

As concerns this clone: The same CDR3 also results from other DNA sequences found in this sample. This chain joins TRBV7-6 and TRBJ2-7; possibly TRBD2 for D (6 bases). Trimming took 5 bases from V and 7 from J, leaving 39 bases between them. The germline V gene has CDR1 SGHVS and CDR2 FNYEAQ. The CDR3 totals 21 residues. CDR3 loop: CASSPYLIPGLAGLPNREQYF. The CDR3 DNA follows: TGTGCCAGCAGCCCATACTTAATCCCGGGACTGGCGGGACTCCCTAATAGGGAGCAGTACTTC.

The rearrangement joins TRBV5-1 to TRBJ2-6, with no clear D. This CDR3 comprises 15 residues. Looked up from germline, CDR1 is SGHRS and CDR2 is YFSETQ. Trimming took off 1 base at V and 2 bases at J, with 7 bases between the two ends. The DNA for the CDR3 is TGCGCCAGCAGCTTGCCACCTCCTGGGGCCAACGTCCTGACTTTC. It yields the protein CASSLPPPGANVLTF.

For the CDR3, the DNA is TGCGCCAGCAGCCAAGAATTTGGGGAACCCAAAAACATTCAGTACTTC. It is translated as CASSQEFGEPKNIQYF. The gene calls are TRBV4-3 and TRBJ2-4; D is undetermined. The CDR3 totals 16 residues. Between the trimmed V and J ends, which lost 0 bases and 2 bases, there was a span of 11 bases. Germline V CDR1 and CDR2: LGHNA, YSLEER.

V is TRBV4-1 and J is TRBJ1-3, with D unresolved. With 1 base removed from V and 2 bases from J, the gap between germline ends came to 15 bases. The CDR3 has 17 residues. Germline V gene data show CDR1 as MGHRA and CDR2 as YSYEKL. The CDR3 coding sequence is TGCGCCAGCAGCCAAGGGGTAAGAGGGAGACCTGGAAACACCATATATTTT. This translates into CASSQGVRGRPGNTIYF.

This chain uses TRBV5-1 with TRBJ1-4, with D maybe TRBD1 (5 bases). The V end lost 7 bases, the J end lost 0 bases, and 13 bases lay between the germline ends. Per germline, CDR1 SGHRS and CDR2 YFSETQ. The CDR3 runs to 15 residues. CDR3 region: CASGQGDATNEKLFF. CDR3 sequence (DNA): TGCGCCAGCGGCCAGGGCGATGCAACTAATGAAAAACTGTTTTTT.

The V and J genes are TRBV7-9 and TRBJ2-3; D call uncertain. Germline V gene sequence: CDR1 SEHNR, CDR2 FQNEAQ (reference sequence). The CDR3 sequence is 10 residues long. V was clipped by 1 base and J by 7 bases, with 0 bases between them. The CDR3 nucleotides read TGTGCCAGCAGCTTAGATACGCAGTATTTT. Amino acid sequence: CASSLDTQYF.

V usage is TRBV2 and J usage is TRBJ2-3; TRBD2 matches 9 bases. Trimming at V came to 5 bases and at J to 0 bases, leaving 3 bases not matched to a gene. The CDR3 runs to 15 residues. Germline V gives CDR1 SNHLY, CDR2 FYNNEI. The CDR3 DNA is TGTGCCAGCAGTAGACTAGCGGAGAGCACAGATACGCAGTATTTT. This sequence encodes CASSRLAESTDTQYF. Variable domain in full (rest from reference TRBV2 and TRBJ2-3): EPEVTQTPSHQVTQMGQEVILRCVPISNHLYFYWYRQILGQKVEFLVSFYNNEISEKSEIFDDQFSVERPDGSNFTLKIRSTKLEDSAMYFCASSRLAESTDTQYFGPGTRLTVL.

The chain is built from TRBV30 and TRBJ2-7, with 7 bases aligning to TRBD1. This CDR3 contains 11 residues. In germline, CDR1 is GTSNPN, CDR2 SVGIG (reference sequence). V was clipped by 7 bases and J by 4 bases; unmatched bases: 4. The CDR3 nucleotides are TGTGCCTCCTCGGGACAGTACGAGCAGTACTTC. Translating gives CASSGQYEQYF.

The V call is TRBV25-1, the J call TRBJ1-1; D perhaps matches TRBD1 (6 bases). Trimming took off 7 bases at V and 5 bases at J, with 20 bases between the two ends. From germline, CDR1 is MGHDK and CDR2 SYGVNS. The CDR3 has 15 residues. As DNA, the CDR3 is TGTGCCAGCACTCACTTACAGGGATGGAATACTGAAGCTTTCTTT. Amino acid sequence: CASTHLQGWNTEAFF.

The chain joins TRBV3-1 (or the pseudogene TRBV3-2) to TRBJ1-2; D is perhaps TRBD1 (6 bases). This CDR3 has 14 amino acids. The germline CDR1 and CDR2 sequences are LGHDT and YNNKEL (reference sequence). V lost 3 bases, J lost 8 bases, and 16 bases lay in between. The CDR3 spells CASSHTVGAGGYTF. The CDR3, as DNA: TGTGCCAGCAGCCACACAGTGGGGGCCGGAGGCTACACCTTC.

The table lists this clone with a few counts. This chain uses TRBV7-2 with TRBJ1-5; D is perhaps TRBD1 (6 bases). The ends were cut back, 5 bases at V and 3 bases at J, with 17 bases in the middle. The CDR3 covers 16 residues. Germline assignment: CDR1 SGHTA and CDR2 FQGNSA. In DNA, the CDR3 is TGTGCCAGCAGCCATGATGGGGGCCACCACAATCAGCCCCAGCATTTT. Amino acids: CASSHDGGHHNQPQHF. Based on the CDR3 plus reference TRBV7-2 and TRBJ1-5, the full variable domain is GAGVSQSPSNKVTEKGKDVELRCDPISGHTALYWYRQSLGQGLEFLIYFQGNSAPDKSGLPSDRFSAERTGGSVSTLTIQRTQQEDSAVYLCASSHDGGHHNQPQHFGDGTRLSIL.

The V gene is TRBV3-1 (or the pseudogene TRBV3-2), the J gene TRBJ1-1, with D possibly TRBD1 on 6 matching bases. The V end was cut by 2 bases, the J end by 4 bases, with 14 bases between. CDR1 is LGHDT and CDR2 is YNNKEL in the germline V gene (reference sequence). The CDR3 runs to 15 residues. The CDR3 protein is CASSQTPGTLTEAFF. The CDR3 bases are TGTGCCAGCAGCCAAACTCCGGGGACACTCACTGAAGCTTTCTTT.

This clone was observed a single time. The CDR3 loop reads CAIRGSNQPQHF. The CDR3 nucleotides read TGTGCCATCCGGGGTAGCAATCAGCCCCAGCATTTT. The chain couples TRBV10-3 to TRBJ1-5; D remains unclear. Per the germline V gene, CDR1 is ENHRY and CDR2 is SYGVKD. V lost 8 bases and J lost 0, with 5 bases in between. The CDR3 extends over 12 amino acids.

This chain uses TRBV5-8 with TRBJ2-2, with D possibly being TRBD1 (6 bases). Germline loops: CDR1 SGHTS, CDR2 YDEGEE. There are 16 residues in the CDR3. Trimming removed 3 bases at V and 1 base at J, with 13 bases between. In nucleotides, the CDR3 is TGTGCCAGCAGCTGGGGTGGGGGCCGGAACACCGGGGAGCTGTTTTTT. Translation: CASSWGGGRNTGELFF.

The V call is TRBV12-3 or TRBV12-4, the J call TRBJ2-5, with 9 bases aligning to TRBD2. The trim removed 6 bases at V and 3 bases at J, leaving 2 bases unmatched. This CDR3 is 13 amino acids long. As DNA, the CDR3 is TGTGCCAGCAGGATAGCGGGAGAAGAGACCCAGTACTTC. It yields the protein CASRIAGEETQYF.

The J gene is TRBJ1-4, the V gene TRBV6-5; 8 bases are shared with TRBD1. Looked up from germline, CDR1 is MNHEY and CDR2 is SVGAGI. Unmatched junction bases numbered 1, after V lost 4 bases and J lost 0 bases. CDR3 length: 15 residues. The CDR3 DNA follows: TGTGCCAGCAGTTCACAGGGGGCAACTAATGAAAAACTGTTTTTT. The encoded protein is CASSSQGATNEKLFF.

The chain recombines TRBV5-6 with TRBJ1-2; 9 bases line up with TRBD1. Germline CDR1 reads SGHDT; CDR2 reads YYEEEE. The ends lost 1 base at V and 6 bases at J; junction bases unmatched: 4. This CDR3 has 14 amino acids. For the CDR3, the DNA is TGTGCCAGCAGCTTGAACAGGGGGCTTAATGGCTACACCTTC. It is translated as CASSLNRGLNGYTF.

The rearrangement links TRBV12-3 or TRBV12-4 to TRBJ1-1; 9 nucleotides agree with TRBD1. The CDR3 runs to 13 residues. J lost 12 bases, V lost 4 bases, and 9 bases had no gene match. The CDR3: CASSSIGTGITFF. The CDR3 DNA reads TGTGCCAGCAGTTCCATCGGGACAGGGATTACTTTCTTT.

This chain uses TRBV19 with TRBJ2-2; no clear D gene. The CDR3 sequence is 13 residues long. V lost 4 bases and J 5 bases, leaving 8 bases between the germline ends. CDR1 and CDR2 from the germline V gene are LNHDA and SQIVND (reference sequence). The chain's CDR3 is CASSNQRTGELFF. DNA of the CDR3: TGTGCCAGTAGTAACCAGAGGACCGGGGAGCTGTTTTTT.

The chain employs TRBV11-3 and TRBJ2-1; 10 positions match TRBD2. Germline lookup yields CDR1 SGHNT and CDR2 YENEEA. This CDR3 has 18 residues. After removal of 4 bases from V and 6 bases from J, the junction contained 15 bases not matched to a gene. CDR3 amino acids: CASSYPAAGGRTSNEQFF. For the CDR3, the DNA is TGTGCCAGCAGCTACCCGGCAGCGGGGGGGCGAACATCCAATGAGCAGTTCTTC.

This chain links TRBV9 with TRBJ2-1; D is unclear. CDR1 and CDR2 (germline): SGDLS, YYNGEE. This CDR3 comprises 17 residues. V shed 0 bases and J shed 2 bases, with 15 bases lying between them. The CDR3 coding sequence is TGTGCCAGCAGCGTAGATTTGCGGTTCCTTCCCTACAATGAGCAGTTCTTC. It translates to CASSVDLRFLPYNEQFF.

This clone came up a few times. This rearrangement joins TRBV29-1 to TRBJ2-1, with 9 bases lining up with TRBD1. This CDR3 spans 14 amino acids. In germline, CDR1 is SQVTM, CDR2 ANQGSEA. V lost 3 bases to trimming and J lost 6 bases; unmatched junction nucleotides: 6. In DNA, the CDR3 is TGCAGCGTTGACTACAGGACAGGGGCCAATGAGCAGTTCTTC. It specifies CSVDYRTGANEQFF.

The V call is TRBV30, the J call TRBJ1-6, with TRBD1 identical over 10 bases. The CDR3 sequence is 14 residues long. Trimming removed 5 bases from V and 8 bases from J; junction bases left unmatched: 6. In germline, CDR1 is GTSNPN, CDR2 SVGIG (reference sequence). The CDR3 region has the DNA TGTGCCTGGTACCCCGGGACAGGGGATTCACCCCTCCACTTT. This codes for CAWYPGTGDSPLHF.

This chain joins TRBV3-1 (or the pseudogene TRBV3-2) and TRBJ1-5; no firm D call. Germline V gene data show CDR1 as LGHDT and CDR2 as YNNKEL (reference sequence). The V and J ends lost 0 bases and 7 bases respectively, with 19 bases between them. The CDR3 covers 17 residues. DNA of the CDR3: TGTGCCAGCAGCCAAGATTACCCCACCTATAGACGACAGCCCCAGCATTTT. This translates into CASSQDYPTYRRQPQHF.